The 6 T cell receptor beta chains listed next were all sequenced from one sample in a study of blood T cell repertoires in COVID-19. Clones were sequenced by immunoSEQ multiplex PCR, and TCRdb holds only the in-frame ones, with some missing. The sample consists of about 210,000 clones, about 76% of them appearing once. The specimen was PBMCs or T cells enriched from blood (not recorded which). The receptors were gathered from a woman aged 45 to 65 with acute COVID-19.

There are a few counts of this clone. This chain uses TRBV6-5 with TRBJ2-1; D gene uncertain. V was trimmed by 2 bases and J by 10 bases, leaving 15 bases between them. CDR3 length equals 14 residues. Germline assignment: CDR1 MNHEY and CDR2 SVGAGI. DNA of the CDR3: TGTGCCAGCAGTTACACAAGTCCTTCCACGGAGCAGTTCTTC. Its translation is CASSYTSPSTEQFF.

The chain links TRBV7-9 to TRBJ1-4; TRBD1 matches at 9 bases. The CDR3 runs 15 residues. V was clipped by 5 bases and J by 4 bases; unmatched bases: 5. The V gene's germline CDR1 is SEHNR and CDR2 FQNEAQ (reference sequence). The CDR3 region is CASSLWTGDNEKLFF. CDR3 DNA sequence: TGTGCCAGCAGCCTATGGACAGGGGATAATGAAAAACTGTTTTTT.

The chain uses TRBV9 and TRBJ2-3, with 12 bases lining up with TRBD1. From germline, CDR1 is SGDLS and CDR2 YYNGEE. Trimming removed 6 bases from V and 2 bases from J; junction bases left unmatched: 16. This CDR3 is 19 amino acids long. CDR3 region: CASIGAIPGQGAHTDTQYF. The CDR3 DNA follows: TGTGCCAGCATCGGTGCCATCCCGGGACAGGGGGCCCACACAGATACGCAGTATTTT.

The CDR3 region has the DNA TGTGCCAGCAGCTTAGACAGGTTTCAAGAGCAGTACTTC. It yields the protein CASSLDRFQEQYF. The chain carries TRBV11-3 and TRBJ2-7; D ambiguous. V gave up 0 bases and J gave up 7 bases, with 10 bases separating them. CDR3 length equals 13 residues. CDR1 SGHNT and CDR2 YENEEA come from the germline V gene.

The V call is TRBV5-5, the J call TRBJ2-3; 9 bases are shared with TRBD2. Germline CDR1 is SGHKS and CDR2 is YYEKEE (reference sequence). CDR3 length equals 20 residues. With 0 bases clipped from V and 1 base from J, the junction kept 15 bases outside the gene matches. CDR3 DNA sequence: TGTGCCAGCAGCTTGGCTGTGGTAGCGGGAGTAAGTGGGCGCACAGATACGCAGTATTTT. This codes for CASSLAVVAGVSGRTDTQYF.

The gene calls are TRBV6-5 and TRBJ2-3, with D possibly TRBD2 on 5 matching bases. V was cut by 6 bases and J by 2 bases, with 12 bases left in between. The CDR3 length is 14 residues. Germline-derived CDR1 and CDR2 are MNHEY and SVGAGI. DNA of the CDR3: TGTGCCAGCAGGTTAGCGCGAACCACAGATACGCAGTATTTT. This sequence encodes CASRLARTTDTQYF.